This T cell receptor (beta chain) was identified during a study of T cell clusters in autoimmune cytopenias. This clonotype is labeled medium-sized (0.01 to 0.1%) based on frequency. Its antigen is still unknown. About 37,500 genome equivalents of blood DNA were amplified for TRB. Study outcomes and limitations: TRB repertoire shifts in secondary cytopenia and chronic lymphocytic leukemia mostly reflected lymphoma, not autoimmunity.

TRB was amplified by touch-down multiplex PCR, primer pools A and B combined. From the multiplex PCR reads, TCRdb lists one entry per CDR3 protein and no DNA. In all, the sample yields more than 4,500 distinct CDR3 sequences. CDR1 and CDR2 (germline): MNHNY, SVGAGI (reference sequence). The CDR3 is 16 residues long. The rearrangement links TRBV6-6 to TRBJ2-7; TCRdb picks TRBD1, but there is no DNA to check that call. The sequenced sample was peripheral blood. The receptor was derived from a human donor with an autoimmune cytopenia or autoimmune hepatitis (not recorded which). CDR3 residues: CASSYGTGTGSYEQYF.